The sample holds many counts of the clone carrying this TCR beta chain. Its antigen is unidentified. The sample comes from a study of blood T cells in healthy people across ages. Study-wide results and limits: Diversity estimates drawn from one million T cells were deemed underestimates.

Those donating, healthy Caucasian individuals from Russia, were aged roughly 6 to 100. The length of the CDR3 is 13 residues. Trimming stripped 3 bases from V and 7 bases from J, with 12 bases between. Germline CDR1 is ENHRY and CDR2 is SYGVKD. A J-beta primer mix and a sample-barcoded 5' primer were used in a second PCR of roughly 6 to 12 cycles. Every sample gave at least 2.5 million paired-end reads containing CDR3. TCRdb recomputed calls from the 5' RACE reads with MiXCR, one row per CDR3 protein. Altogether some 1.5 million distinct CDR3 sequences are present, under 30% being singletons, with the ten largest covering about 7.7%.

The clonotype comes from a woman in her 30s in good health. The genes are TRBV10-3 and TRBJ2-5; D remains ambiguous. The sample consisted of blood. CDR3 bases: TGTGCCATCAGTGAAGGCGCACGTGGGACCCAGTACTTC. Its protein product is CAISEGARGTQYF.